This T cell receptor beta chain was captured in a study of technical replicates of blood from a handful of donors. The germline V gene encodes CDR1 MDHEN and CDR2 SYDVKM. The CDR3 runs 14 residues. The V end was cut by 2 bases, the J end by 6 bases, with 14 bases between. TCRdb keeps only in-frame clones here, not all; method: immunoSEQ multiplex PCR. Here the sample spans about 67,000 clones, 95% to 98% being singletons. V and J are TRBV28 and TRBJ2-7; weak D call: TRBD1 (5 bases). Sequences were obtained from T cells isolated from PBMCs. The source is a human donor in good health. CDR3 protein: CASSLLTLRGEQYF. In DNA, the CDR3 is TGTGCCAGCAGTTTACTAACATTAAGGGGCGAGCAGTACTTC.